Listed here are 17 T cell receptor beta chains from one sample, sequenced in a study of sequential checkpoint blockade in melanoma. Noted treatment: randomized to nivolumab then ipilimumab (arm A) or the reverse (arm B). The protocol was immunoSEQ multiplex PCR, while the TCRdb copy is restricted to in-frame clones and leaves out a portion. Here the sample spans 7,500 to 10,000 clones, roughly four fifths being singletons. The sequencing used CD8+ T cells sorted from blood (inferred from file names), collected from a patient given nivolumab and ipilimumab in sequence. The receptors were sampled from a human donor with melanoma.

Concerning this clone itself: One junction end does not reproduce the germline sequence, and a read error may be involved. The sample holds other DNA sequences that translate to the same CDR3. This rearrangement joins TRBV4-1 to TRBJ1-4, with 8 bases aligning to TRBD1. This CDR3 has 16 amino acids. The V gene's germline CDR1 is MGHRA and CDR2 YSYEKL. CDR3 region: CASSRLTGTGDEKLFF. The CDR3, as DNA: TGTGCCAGCAGCCGCCTGACCGGGACAGGAGATGAAAAACTGTTTTTT.

J is TRBJ2-3 and V is TRBV27; 7 positions match TRBD1. J was trimmed by 5 bases and V by 4 bases; bases with no gene match: 9. This CDR3 has 15 residues. Germline CDR1 MNHEY, CDR2 SMNVEV (reference sequence). DNA of the CDR3: TGTGCCAGCAGTTCCGCGCCCGACAGGGTAGATACGCAGTATTTT. This gives the protein CASSSAPDRVDTQYF.

The DNA of the CDR3 is TGTGCCAGCCGCCGACTTACAGGGTCTGGCGATACGCAGTATTTT. It yields the protein CASRRLTGSGDTQYF. This chain connects TRBV7-8 to TRBJ2-3, with D possibly TRBD1 on 6 matching bases. Germline-derived CDR1 and CDR2 are SGHVS and FQNEAQ. V lost 8 bases and J lost 6, with 21 bases in between. This CDR3 has 15 amino acids.

As regards this clone: This sample also contains other DNA sequences that code for the same CDR3. The rearrangement uses TRBV27 and TRBJ1-6; D gene uncertain. In germline, CDR1 is MNHEY, CDR2 SMNVEV (reference sequence). CDR3 length: 12 amino acids. The V end lost 6 bases, the J end lost 7 bases, and 7 bases lay between the germline ends. CDR3 loop: CASSPPNSPLHF. The CDR3 DNA follows: TGTGCCAGCAGCCCTCCCAATTCACCCCTCCACTTT.

Here the CDR3 DNA reads TGTGCCAGCAGTTATCTAGGGGGCGGTCAGCCCCAGCATTTT. Amino acid sequence: CASSYLGGGQPQHF. V and J are TRBV27 and TRBJ1-5, with 7 bases that match TRBD1. Trimming cost V 4 bases and J 6 bases; bases outside gene matches: 6. Germline CDR1 MNHEY, CDR2 SMNVEV (reference sequence). The CDR3 is 14 amino acids.

The chain has TRBV5-4 and TRBJ2-7; perhaps TRBD2 as D (5 bases). The germline gives CDR1 SGHNT, CDR2 YYREEE (reference sequence). V was cut by 1 base and J by 0 bases, with 11 bases left in between. The CDR3 consists of 15 residues. CDR3 residues: CASSLTWENSYEQYF. The DNA of the CDR3 is TGTGCCAGCAGCTTGACATGGGAGAACTCCTACGAGCAGTACTTC.

This clone is large in the sample. This same CDR3 is encoded by further DNA sequences in the sample. The CDR3 is CAISERGDSYEQYF. The CDR3 nucleotides are TGTGCCATCAGTGAGCGCGGTGACTCCTACGAGCAGTACTTC. This sequence joins TRBV10-3 and TRBJ2-7; no clear D gene. With 2 bases removed from V and 0 bases from J, the gap between germline ends came to 8 bases. Per germline, CDR1 ENHRY and CDR2 SYGVKD. CDR3 length equals 14 residues.

This chain connects TRBV6-1 to TRBJ2-3, with 8 bases aligning to TRBD2. The junction had 10 bases not matched to a gene; V was cut back by 8 bases and J by 9 bases. CDR1 MNHNS and CDR2 SASEGT come from the germline V gene. The CDR3 extends over 13 amino acids. The CDR3 sequence is CASWAGGLLTQYF. The CDR3 bases are TGTGCCAGCTGGGCGGGAGGCCTCCTAACGCAGTATTTT.

The chain joins TRBV6-6 to TRBJ2-1; D call uncertain. The CDR3 is 14 residues long. The V gene lost 6 bases and the J gene lost 1 base, with 10 bases spanning the gap. In germline, CDR1 is MNHNY, CDR2 SVGAGI (reference sequence). The CDR3 loop reads CASRSTESYNEQFF. In DNA form, the CDR3 reads TGTGCCAGCAGATCGACGGAGTCCTACAATGAGCAGTTCTTC.

This chain connects TRBV27 to TRBJ1-1; a weak D match, TRBD1 (6 bases). In germline, CDR1 is MNHEY, CDR2 SMNVEV (reference sequence). The CDR3 has 13 residues. V lost 3 bases and J 6 bases, leaving 11 bases between the germline ends. This chain's CDR3 is CASSFGGLAEAFF. CDR3 DNA sequence: TGTGCCAGCAGTTTCGGGGGGCTCGCTGAAGCTTTCTTT.

The CDR3, as DNA: TGTGCCAGCAGCTATACAGGGTTGTACACCGGGGAGCTGTTTTTT. Amino acid sequence: CASSYTGLYTGELFF. The chain carries TRBV5-6 and TRBJ2-2; TRBD1 might be the D (6 bases). The V gene's germline CDR1 is SGHDT and CDR2 YYEEEE. The ends were cut back, 3 bases at V and 3 bases at J, with 12 bases in the middle. CDR3 size: 15 residues.

Only a few counts were recorded for this clone. The chain uses TRBV7-9 and TRBJ1-1, with TRBD1 as a possible D gene (6 bases). The CDR3 is 11 residues long. With 8 bases removed from V and 10 bases from J, the gap between germline ends came to 14 bases. The germline V gene encodes CDR1 SEHNR and CDR2 FQNEAQ (reference sequence). CDR3 DNA: TGTGCCAGCCTCGACCGGACAGTAGCTTTCTTT. This gives the protein CASLDRTVAFF.

The chain links TRBV4-1 to TRBJ2-5; D is perhaps TRBD2 (5 bases). The V gene lost 0 bases and the J gene lost 2 bases, with 10 bases spanning the gap. Per germline, CDR1 MGHRA and CDR2 YSYEKL. The CDR3 loop spans 15 amino acids. The CDR3 nucleotides read TGCGCCAGCAGCCAAGAAGGACTTTTTCAAGAGACCCAGTACTTC. It encodes CASSQEGLFQETQYF.

V and J are TRBV5-1 and TRBJ2-1, with 10 positions matching TRBD2. J gave up 5 bases and V 4 bases, and 18 bases lay outside the gene matches. Germline lookup yields CDR1 SGHRS and CDR2 YFSETQ. This CDR3 has 19 amino acids. CDR3 DNA sequence: TGCGCCAGCAGCGCGTTGAGGGCTAGCGGGAGTATGGGAGACAATGAGCAGTTCTTC. The encoded protein is CASSALRASGSMGDNEQFF.

The V gene is TRBV7-9, the J gene TRBJ2-2; 8 bases match TRBD1. The CDR3 covers 16 residues. Trimming removed 2 bases from V and 1 base from J; junction bases left unmatched: 3. Looked up from germline, CDR1 is SEHNR and CDR2 is FQNEAQ (reference sequence). Here the CDR3 reads CASSLPGQVNTGELFF. CDR3 DNA: TGTGCCAGCAGCTTACCGGGACAGGTGAACACCGGGGAGCTGTTTTTT.

V gene TRBV6-1 combines with J gene TRBJ2-7, with 12 bases that match TRBD2. The V gene end was trimmed by 5 bases and the J gene end by 4 bases; junction bases not matched to a gene: 3. The CDR3 extends over 14 amino acids. Germline V lookup: CDR1 MNHNS, CDR2 SASEGT. The CDR3 nucleotides are TGTGCCAGCAGTCAAGGACTAGCGGGGTACGAGCAGTACTTC. It yields the protein CASSQGLAGYEQYF.

This clone has only one observation. This chain joins TRBV14 and TRBJ2-7; 11 bases are shared with TRBD1. Germline CDR1 SGHDN, CDR2 FVKESK. Unmatched junction bases numbered 3, after V lost 5 bases and J lost 0 bases. The CDR3 is made up of 15 amino acids. The CDR3 region has the DNA TGTGCCAGCAGCGGACAGGGGGCTGTCTCCTACGAGCAGTACTTC. It yields the protein CASSGQGAVSYEQYF. Full variable domain (outside the CDR3, taken from reference TRBV14 and TRBJ2-7): EAGVTQFPSHSVIEKGQTVTLRCDPISGHDNLYWYRRVMGKEIKFLLHFVKESKQDESGMPNNRFLAERTGGTYSTLKVQPAELEDSGVYFCASSGQGAVSYEQYFGPGTRLTVT.